The clone carrying this T cell receptor (beta chain) was counted a single time. As yet, its antigen is unknown. Amplification used 60 Vbeta primers and 13 Jbeta primers. The repertoire was sequenced with immunoSEQ multiplex PCR; TCRdb's copy has only in-frame clones and lacks some. Among some 110,000 clones listed, over 75% were seen once. This record belongs to a study of cytomegalovirus exposure and HLA in healthy donors. The study, taken as a whole, reports: In an earlier analysis, about 87% or about 30%: the productive usage of most TCR beta V segments. Common viral pathogens (according to a later analysis) appeared linked to several of the most significant clusters. A later look showed TCR association rates differing by HLA locus, highest for DRB1 and lowest for HLA-C.

This clonotype was obtained from a woman between 40 and 50 years old in good health and CMV-seropositive. The material sequenced was PBMCs.

CDR3 nucleotide sequence: TGTGCCAGCAGCCAGGGGAGCGGTTCGAACAATGAGCAGTTCTTC. It yields the protein CASSQGSGSNNEQFF. The J gene is TRBJ2-1, the V gene TRBV4-2, with D possibly matching TRBD2 (5 bases). Looked up from germline, CDR1 is LGHNA and CDR2 is YNFKEQ. CDR3 size: 15 residues. V was cut by 3 bases and J by 5 bases, with 14 bases left in between.